This T cell receptor beta chain emerged from a study of T-cell memory formation after mild COVID-19. This CDR3 has 16 amino acids. The V gene end was trimmed by 2 bases and the J gene end by 5 bases; junction bases not matched to a gene: 1. Germline V gives CDR1 KGHDR, CDR2 SFDVKD. Study-wide results and caveats: The main location of contracting CD4+ clones was CM and EM, and that of contracting CD8+ clones was EMRA. Clones from the second wave (peaking day 37) had unconfirmed SARS-CoV-2 specificity.

Points on this clonotype: The antigen is unknown.

TCRdb reprocessed the 5' RACE reads via MiXCR and lists one record per CDR3 protein. This sample has 200,000 or so distinct CDR3 sequences; over 9% occur once, and the top ten carry roughly 4%. This clonotype was obtained from a man aged 18 to 29 who had mild COVID-19 (a few samples of this study predate the infection). Cell type and time point are not known. This rearrangement joins TRBV24-1 to TRBJ2-1, with 14 bases lining up with TRBD2. The material sequenced was PBMCs or a T cell subset sorted from them (not recorded which). CDR3 loop: CATSDSGLAGDNEQFF. The CDR3 nucleotides are TGTGCCACCAGTGATTCGGGACTAGCGGGGGACAATGAGCAGTTCTTC.